A selection of T cell receptor beta chains follows, all from one sample in a study of cytomegalovirus exposure and HLA in healthy donors. This table comes from immunoSEQ multiplex PCR, and its TCRdb copy is limited to in-frame clones, with some not included. The sample records some 130,000 clones, 70% to 85% being singletons. Sequencing was done on a sample of PBMCs. All receptors come from a man aged 35 to 55 in good health and CMV-seropositive. Each CDR3 is given with its conserved first and last residue. Fields, in order: clone size, V gene, J gene, D gene, CDR3 protein, CDR3 DNA. A D gene is named only where the DNA matches it firmly. The size of a clone is reported for some rows only, either as once, few or many, or as a class for expanded clones.

size: .; V: TRBV30; J: TRBJ1-6; D: TRBD1; CDR3: CAWSGGQGAGNSPLHF; DNA: TGTGCCTGGAGTGGGGGACAGGGGGCCGGTAATTCACCCCTCCACTTT
size: .; V: TRBV19; J: TRBJ2-1; D: TRBD2; CDR3: CASAQTSGLYNEQFF; DNA: TGTGCCAGCGCCCAGACTAGCGGACTCTACAATGAGCAGTTCTTC
size: .; V: TRBV28; J: TRBJ2-5; D: TRBD1; CDR3: CATRTGVGETQYF; DNA: TGTGCCACCCGGACAGGGGTTGGGGAGACCCAGTACTTC
size: few; V: TRBV30; J: TRBJ2-3; D: .; CDR3: CAWSVLDRRPDTQYF; DNA: TGTGCCTGGAGTGTACTGGACCGGAGGCCAGATACGCAGTATTTT
size: .; V: TRBV5-1; J: TRBJ2-3; D: .; CDR3: CASSLAPSKSTDTQYF; DNA: TGCGCCAGCAGCTTGGCACCCTCTAAGAGCACAGATACGCAGTATTTT
size: .; V: TRBV30; J: TRBJ2-3; D: .; CDR3: CACTGLRTDTQYF; DNA: TGTGCCTGTACAGGGCTTCGCACAGATACGCAGTATTTT
size: few; V: TRBV5-4; J: TRBJ2-3; D: TRBD2; CDR3: CASSLELAGVRDTQYF; DNA: TGTGCCAGCAGCTTGGAACTAGCGGGAGTGAGGGATACGCAGTATTTT
size: .; V: TRBV29-1; J: TRBJ1-5; D: .; CDR3: CSVGAPDQPQHF; DNA: TGCAGCGTGGGAGCGCCCGATCAGCCCCAGCATTTT
size: .; V: TRBV5-1; J: TRBJ2-5; D: TRBD2; CDR3: CASSPGGTSRETQYF; DNA: TGCGCCAGCAGCCCCGGCGGGACTAGCCGAGAGACCCAGTACTTC
size: once; V: TRBV6-5; J: TRBJ1-1; D: TRBD1; CDR3: CASSGQAPFEAFF; DNA: TGTGCCAGCAGTGGACAGGCTCCCTTTGAAGCTTTCTTT
size: .; V: TRBV7-8; J: TRBJ1-2; D: .; CDR3: CASSLQGSYGYTF; DNA: TGTGCCAGCAGCTTACAGGGGAGCTATGGCTACACCTTC
size: .; V: TRBV4-2; J: TRBJ1-3; D: .; CDR3: CASSQQEVSGNTIYF; DNA: TGTGCCAGCAGCCAACAAGAGGTCTCTGGAAACACCATATATTTT
size: .; V: TRBV29-1; J: TRBJ1-5; D: TRBD1; CDR3: CSVVSWDRVKQPQHF; DNA: TGCAGCGTTGTGTCCTGGGACAGGGTGAAGCAGCCCCAGCATTTT
size: .; V: TRBV25-1; J: TRBJ2-7; D: .; CDR3: CASSASRGSSYEQYF; DNA: TGTGCCAGCAGTGCGAGCCGGGGGAGCTCCTACGAGCAGTACTTC
size: .; V: TRBV6-1; J: TRBJ2-7; D: TRBD1; CDR3: CASSDRQGATDEQYF; DNA: TGTGCCAGCAGTGATCGACAGGGGGCAACGGACGAGCAGTACTTC
size: .; V: TRBV6-1; J: TRBJ2-5; D: .; CDR3: CASRVQGMQTQYF; DNA: TGTGCCAGCAGAGTTCAGGGGATGCAGACCCAGTACTTC
size: .; V: TRBV30; J: TRBJ2-1; D: .; CDR3: CAWSLGLSNNEQFF; DNA: TGTGCCTGGAGTCTTGGACTATCAAACAATGAGCAGTTCTTC
size: .; V: TRBV5-1; J: TRBJ2-6; D: .; CDR3: CASSVSRSGANVLTF; DNA: TGCGCCAGCAGCGTCTCCCGCTCTGGGGCCAACGTCCTGACTTTC
size: .; V: TRBV19; J: TRBJ1-1; D: TRBD1; CDR3: CASSIGTGGRAEAFF; DNA: TGTGCCAGTAGTATTGGGACAGGGGGCAGGGCTGAAGCTTTCTTT
size: .; V: TRBV5-1; J: TRBJ1-2; D: .; CDR3: CASSPDTDYGYTF; DNA: TGCGCCAGCAGCCCGGACACGGACTATGGCTACACCTTC
size: .; V: TRBV2; J: TRBJ2-6; D: TRBD1; CDR3: CASSEMGTGTGANVLTF; DNA: TGTGCCAGCAGTGAAATGGGGACAGGGACTGGGGCCAACGTCCTGACTTTC
size: once; V: TRBV5-1; J: TRBJ1-1; D: .; CDR3: CASSLDGMNTEAFF; DNA: TGCGCCAGCAGCTTGGATGGCATGAACACTGAAGCTTTCTTT
size: once; V: TRBV28; J: TRBJ1-4; D: .; CDR3: CASSLWTIGKLFF; DNA: TGTGCCAGCAGTTTATGGACAATCGGAAAACTGTTTTTT
size: few; V: TRBV5-6; J: TRBJ2-1; D: TRBD1; CDR3: CASSVTGDPYNEQFF; DNA: TGTGCCAGCAGCGTGACAGGGGATCCCTACAATGAGCAGTTCTTC
size: .; V: TRBV11-2; J: TRBJ1-1; D: TRBD1; CDR3: CASSLTGEFTEAFF; DNA: TGTGCCAGCAGCTTAACAGGGGAGTTTACTGAAGCTTTCTTT
size: .; V: TRBV9; J: TRBJ1-3; D: TRBD1; CDR3: CASSTRGSGGNTIYF; DNA: TGTGCCAGCAGCACCAGGGGGTCTGGTGGAAACACCATATATTTT
size: .; V: TRBV9; J: TRBJ1-5; D: .; CDR3: CASSVGEGRIDGNQPQHF; DNA: TGTGCCAGCAGCGTCGGCGAGGGGAGGATTGATGGCAATCAGCCCCAGCATTTT
size: few; V: TRBV5-4; J: TRBJ1-1; D: .; CDR3: CASSFYTQVNTEAFF; DNA: TGTGCCAGCAGCTTTTACACCCAGGTGAACACTGAAGCTTTCTTT
size: once; V: TRBV9; J: TRBJ2-3; D: .; CDR3: CASSVATTHTDTQYF; DNA: TGTGCCAGCAGCGTAGCTACGACTCACACAGATACGCAGTATTTT
size: .; V: TRBV2; J: TRBJ2-6; D: .; CDR3: CASSSVSGANVLTF; DNA: TGTGCCAGCAGTTCGGTCTCTGGGGCCAACGTCCTGACTTTC
size: .; V: TRBV6-5; J: TRBJ1-2; D: TRBD1; CDR3: CASSLSGTDERYTF; DNA: TGTGCCAGCAGTTTATCCGGGACAGACGAACGCTACACCTTC
size: once; V: TRBV6-4; J: TRBJ2-1; D: .; CDR3: CASSDRGGKGNEQFF; DNA: TGTGCCAGCAGTGACCGTGGAGGGAAGGGGAATGAGCAGTTCTTC
size: few; V: TRBV19; J: TRBJ1-2; D: TRBD1; CDR3: CASGPDRAVGYGYTF; DNA: TGTGCCAGCGGACCTGACAGGGCCGTCGGCTATGGCTACACCTTC
size: .; V: TRBV27; J: TRBJ1-4; D: .; CDR3: CASSFIGRNGEKLFF; DNA: TGTGCCAGCAGTTTTATTGGCAGGAACGGTGAAAAACTGTTTTTT
size: .; V: TRBV6-1; J: TRBJ1-1; D: .; CDR3: CASSPFQGIGTEAFF; DNA: TGTGCCAGCAGCCCATTCCAGGGGATCGGCACTGAAGCTTTCTTT
size: .; V: TRBV2; J: TRBJ1-2; D: .; CDR3: CASSRGTVTNYGYTF; DNA: TGTGCCAGCAGCCGGGGTACGGTGACTAACTATGGCTACACCTTC
size: .; V: TRBV6-1; J: TRBJ1-1; D: TRBD1; CDR3: CASSGTGGFGTEAFF; DNA: TGTGCCAGCAGTGGTACAGGGGGCTTTGGCACTGAAGCTTTCTTT
size: .; V: TRBV28; J: TRBJ1-2; D: .; CDR3: CASSFAGRNYGYTF; DNA: TGTGCCAGCAGTTTTGCGGGACGAAACTATGGCTACACCTTC
size: .; V: TRBV6-1; J: TRBJ1-6; D: .; CDR3: CAVQMDTDNSPLHF; DNA: TGTGCCGTTCAAATGGACACAGATAATTCACCCCTCCACTTT
size: .; V: TRBV5-6; J: TRBJ2-7; D: TRBD1; CDR3: CASSPGFDRASAFEQYF; DNA: TGTGCCAGCAGCCCTGGGTTTGACAGGGCCTCGGCCTTCGAGCAGTACTTC
size: many; V: TRBV2; J: TRBJ2-7; D: .; CDR3: CASSEYRRGSEQYF; DNA: TGTGCCAGCAGTGAATACCGCCGGGGATCCGAGCAGTACTTC
size: .; V: TRBV7-3; J: TRBJ1-1; D: .; CDR3: CASSFTGRNTEAFF; DNA: TGTGCCAGCAGCTTCACAGGGAGGAACACTGAAGCTTTCTTT
size: .; V: TRBV15; J: TRBJ2-7; D: TRBD1; CDR3: CATRKTGQGDEQYF; DNA: TGTGCCACCAGGAAAACAGGACAGGGGGACGAGCAGTACTTC
size: few; V: TRBV6-5; J: TRBJ1-2; D: .; CDR3: CASSYLGGGYTF; DNA: TGTGCCAGCAGTTACCTCGGGGGTGGCTACACCTTC
size: .; V: TRBV6-5; J: TRBJ1-1; D: TRBD1; CDR3: CASSNRGTEAFF; DNA: TGTGCCAGCAGCAACAGGGGGACTGAAGCTTTCTTT
size: .; V: TRBV18; J: TRBJ2-3; D: TRBD2; CDR3: CASSPTGTSGSADTQYF; DNA: TGTGCCAGCTCACCAACCGGGACTAGCGGGAGTGCAGATACGCAGTATTTT
size: .; V: TRBV5-1; J: TRBJ2-1; D: TRBD2; CDR3: CASSLATSGPSSYNEQFF; DNA: TGCGCCAGCAGCTTGGCCACTAGCGGCCCCAGCTCCTACAATGAGCAGTTCTTC
size: .; V: TRBV7-9; J: TRBJ2-1; D: TRBD2; CDR3: CASSSPVGGSSYNEQFF; DNA: TGTGCCAGCAGCTCCCCCGTGGGGGGGAGCTCCTACAATGAGCAGTTCTTC
size: few; V: TRBV7-3; J: TRBJ1-2; D: .; CDR3: CASSPMGRVDGYTF; DNA: TGTGCCAGCAGTCCAATGGGCAGGGTGGATGGCTACACCTTC
size: .; V: TRBV25-1; J: TRBJ2-1; D: TRBD1; CDR3: CASSETGGIYNEQFF; DNA: TGTGCCAGCAGTGAAACAGGGGGCATATACAATGAGCAGTTCTTC
size: once; V: TRBV5-6; J: TRBJ1-4; D: TRBD1; CDR3: CASSPGQGAFEKLFF; DNA: TGTGCCAGCAGCCCTGGACAGGGGGCATTTGAAAAACTGTTTTTT